One T cell receptor beta chain is described in this entry. What it binds is not known. Produced via immunoSEQ multiplex PCR; TCRdb's table is partial and in-frame only. The sample records about 200,000 clones, over 55% being singletons. The data originate from a study of cytotoxic CD8 clonotypes in ibrutinib-treated CLL. The wider study: The study recorded mean values of around 250,000 productive templates and 94,082 productive rearrangements per sample.

Study results and caveats: Relative to age-matched healthy donors, clonality at baseline was higher, and it tracked circulating CD8+ T-cell counts.

Sample: PBMCs, taken after 24 months of ibrutinib treatment. The receptor comes from a human donor with chronic lymphocytic leukemia.

This CDR3 reads CASSSNLNTEAFF. CDR3 coding DNA: TGTGCCAGCAGCTCCAATCTCAACACTGAAGCTTTCTTT. J is TRBJ1-1 and V is TRBV11-3, with D hard to call. The CDR3 has 13 amino acids. V lost 4 bases and J 2 bases, leaving 8 bases between the germline ends. CDR1 and CDR2 from the germline V gene are SGHNT and YENEEA.